A single sample is the source of the 5 T cell receptor beta chains below, sequenced in a study of cytomegalovirus exposure and HLA in healthy donors. This PCR relied on a set of 60 Vbeta primers and 13 Jbeta primers. Only in-frame clones appear in the TCRdb table, and some are missing; sequencing was by immunoSEQ multiplex PCR. The sample shows 150,000 to 200,000 clones, 60% to 80% of them seen only once. Sequences were obtained from PBMCs. The receptors originated from a female donor in good health and CMV-seronegative.

The chain joins TRBV30 to TRBJ2-6; TRBD1 aligns across 7 bases. CDR3 length: 17 residues. Germline assignment: CDR1 GTSNPN and CDR2 SVGIG (reference sequence). V was pared by 1 base and J by 0 bases, with 6 bases of the junction left unmatched. CDR3 sequence reads: CAWSADRTSSGANVLTF. The CDR3 DNA is TGTGCCTGGAGTGCGGACAGGACCAGCTCTGGGGCCAACGTCCTGACTTTC.

The CDR3 DNA is TGTGCCAGCAGCAGGACAGCTTATAGCAATCAGCCCCAGCATTTT. This translates into CASSRTAYSNQPQHF. This chain connects TRBV6-5 to TRBJ1-5, with a weak D call TRBD1 (6 bases). V lost 6 bases to trimming and J lost 0 bases, with 12 bases between them. The CDR3 runs to 15 residues. Germline V gene sequence: CDR1 MNHEY, CDR2 SVGAGI.

The chain recombines TRBV28 with TRBJ1-4; the D gene is possibly TRBD1 (5 bases). V gave up 10 bases and J gave up 0 bases, with 6 bases separating them. Germline CDR1 and CDR2: MDHEN and SYDVKM. The CDR3 sequence is 12 residues long. The CDR3 DNA follows: TGTGCCACGACAGCAACTAATGAAAAACTGTTTTTT. Its translation is CATTATNEKLFF.

The chain has TRBV7-2 and TRBJ1-2; no clear D gene. Trimming left V 5 bases short and J 8 bases short, with 15 bases between. The CDR3 spans 13 residues. Germline-derived CDR1 and CDR2 are SGHTA and FQGNSA. The CDR3 reads CASSPRGASGYTF. The CDR3 coding sequence is TGTGCCAGCAGCCCCCGCGGCGCGTCGGGCTACACCTTC.

This clone appeared many times. The rearrangement joins TRBV5-4 to TRBJ1-2; 8 bases fit TRBD1. This CDR3 region has 17 residues. J was trimmed by 4 bases and V by 0 bases; bases with no gene match: 11. Looked up from germline, CDR1 is SGHNT and CDR2 is YYREEE (reference sequence). CDR3: CASSLGGSGQGTYGYTF. CDR3 DNA sequence: TGTGCCAGCAGCTTGGGGGGGTCAGGACAGGGTACCTATGGCTACACCTTC.